These 8 T cell receptor beta chains came from one sample sequenced in a study of siplizumab effects on memory and regulatory T cells (dated by TCRdb to 2018 to 2020). Receptor libraries were prepared by the immunoSEQ multiplex PCR assay. TCRdb retrieved this table from immuneACCESS and kept in-frame rearrangements only. Not all clones are present; in checked studies, unresolved V genes account for under half, and no reason is known for the remainder. The sample data list tens of thousands of clones, and approximately 93% of these were observed just once. The top ten clones comprise roughly 0.29% of the sample. The material sequenced was non-Treg CD4+ T cells sorted from blood. The intended sense of this specimen's cell subset or site label: FACS-sorted unstimulated CD4+ non-regulatory T cells. The receptors were sampled from a human donor in good health.

The J gene is TRBJ1-2, the V gene TRBV29-1, with 7 bases identical to TRBD1. CDR1 is SQVTM, CDR2 ANQGSEA, per germline. This CDR3 is built from 12 residues. The V gene end was trimmed by 4 bases and the J gene end by 4 bases; junction bases not matched to a gene: 3. For the CDR3, the DNA is TGCAGCGTTGGACAGGGAAGCTATGGCTACACCTTC. It translates to CSVGQGSYGYTF.

The chain couples TRBV9 to TRBJ1-6; unclear D gene. The length of the CDR3 is 14 residues. The germline gives CDR1 SGDLS, CDR2 YYNGEE. V was cut by 3 bases and J by 9 bases, with 13 bases left in between. The CDR3 nucleotides are TGTGCCAGCAGCGGGGTTTCGGCAGGTTCACCCCTCCACTTT. It translates to CASSGVSAGSPLHF.

V gene TRBV6-1 combines with J gene TRBJ2-5; D is ambiguous. The germline V gene encodes CDR1 MNHNS and CDR2 SASEGT. The CDR3 is made up of 15 amino acids. Trimming cost V 2 bases and J 4 bases, with 14 bases left between them. The CDR3 DNA reads as TGTGCCAGCAGTGAAAGCGCCCCGGCGGTAGAGACCCAGTACTTC. Protein: CASSESAPAVETQYF.

The chain couples TRBV7-3 to TRBJ2-3; the D gene is possibly TRBD2 (5 bases). Germline loops: CDR1 SGHTA, CDR2 FQGTGA. The CDR3 contains 14 residues. Deletions cut 2 bases from V and 8 bases from J, with 14 bases between. The CDR3 nucleotides read TGTGCCAGCAGCTTATTTCCGGGTGGAGGTACGCAGTATTTT. Protein sequence: CASSLFPGGGTQYF.

The rearrangement uses TRBV28 and TRBJ1-5; 8 bases align to TRBD1. V was pared by 5 bases and J by 7 bases, with 10 bases of the junction left unmatched. Germline CDR1 and CDR2: MDHEN and SYDVKM. The CDR3 contains 15 residues. Here the CDR3 DNA reads TGTGCCAGCAGTGGACAGGGAAGCTCTTTACAGCCCCAGCATTTT. Protein: CASSGQGSSLQPQHF.

The chain combines TRBV27 with TRBJ1-1; D remains ambiguous. Germline CDR1 reads MNHEY; CDR2 reads SMNVEV (reference sequence). The V end lost 8 bases, the J end lost 1 base, and 8 bases lay between the germline ends. This CDR3 spans 12 amino acids. This CDR3 is CASARPNTEAFF. CDR3 in DNA: TGTGCCAGCGCTAGACCGAACACTGAAGCTTTCTTT.

The chain has TRBV6-6 and TRBJ2-1; D not resolved. The germline gives CDR1 MNHNY, CDR2 SVGAGI (reference sequence). The CDR3 runs to 13 residues. Trimming stripped 2 bases from V and 0 bases from J, with 2 bases between. The chain's CDR3 is CASSYSSYNEQFF. CDR3 nucleotide sequence: TGTGCCAGCAGTTACAGCTCCTACAATGAGCAGTTCTTC.

A note on this clone: One end of the junction does not line up with germline, which may come from a read error. The rearrangement joins TRBV4-1 to TRBJ1-2, with D maybe TRBD1 (6 bases). This CDR3 comprises 16 residues. Germline V gene sequence: CDR1 MGHRA, CDR2 YSYEKL. The CDR3 protein is CVSSQGGARRNYGYTF. CDR3 sequence (DNA): TGCGTCAGCAGCCAAGGGGGGGCCAGGCGAAACTATGGCTACACCTTC.